The 25 T cell receptor beta chains below were found in one sample sequenced in a study of blood T cell repertoires in COVID-19. The assay was immunoSEQ multiplex PCR, and TCRdb's table has in-frame clones only and misses some. The sample consists of 250,000 to 300,000 clones, 80% to 90% of them appearing once. The sequenced material came from peripheral blood. These receptors all come from a man older than 75 with acute or convalescent COVID-19.

The chain employs TRBV28 and TRBJ2-7; TRBD1 aligns across 9 bases. Germline trimming cut 6 bases from V and 4 bases from J; bases unmatched to any gene: 10. CDR3 size: 15 residues. Germline V gene sequence: CDR1 MDHEN, CDR2 SYDVKM. Here the CDR3 DNA reads TGTGCCAGCAGGACACACGGGACAGGGAAGTACGAGCAGTACTTC. It codes for CASRTHGTGKYEQYF.

V and J are TRBV19 and TRBJ2-7; D perhaps matches TRBD2 (6 bases). Germline loops: CDR1 LNHDA, CDR2 SQIVND (reference sequence). The length of the CDR3 is 13 residues. V was cut by 2 bases and J by 5 bases, with 10 bases left in between. For the CDR3, the DNA is TGTGCCAGTAGTATATCGGGGGTGGACGAGCAGTACTTC. Translating it yields CASSISGVDEQYF.

In DNA form, the CDR3 reads TGTGCCAGCAGCCTCGGCCGGGACAGGGTGAACGAGCAGTACTTC. This gives the protein CASSLGRDRVNEQYF. V and J are TRBV5-5 and TRBJ2-7; 9 nucleotides agree with TRBD1. The germline gives CDR1 SGHKS, CDR2 YYEKEE (reference sequence). Losses at the gene ends were 4 bases for V and 5 bases for J; bases not matched to a gene: 10. The CDR3 is 15 residues long.

V gene TRBV18 combines with J gene TRBJ2-5; TRBD1 might be the D (6 bases). This CDR3 comprises 13 residues. Germline V gives CDR1 KGHSH, CDR2 LQKENI. Trimming stripped 4 bases from V and 5 bases from J, with 11 bases between. The CDR3 DNA sequence: TGTGCCAGCTCACGGGACATTTTGGAGACCCAGTACTTC. Its protein product is CASSRDILETQYF. The full variable domain, with the rest looked up from reference TRBV18 and TRBJ2-5, is NAGVMQNPRHLVRRRGQEARLRCSPMKGHSHVYWYRQLPEEGLKFMVYLQKENIIDESGMPKERFSAEFPKEGPSILRIQQVVRGDSAAYFCASSRDILETQYFGPGTRLLVL.

The chain recombines TRBV27 with TRBJ2-3; D call uncertain. The germline V and J ends were trimmed by 3 bases and 5 bases, with 9 bases remaining between them. This CDR3 comprises 13 residues. Germline lookup yields CDR1 MNHEY and CDR2 SMNVEV (reference sequence). This CDR3 is CASSFLGGDTQYF. In DNA form, the CDR3 reads TGTGCCAGCAGTTTTCTAGGTGGAGATACGCAGTATTTT.

This chain uses TRBV7-9 with TRBJ1-2; D not certain. CDR3 size: 14 residues. The germline V and J ends were trimmed by 6 bases and 1 base, with 12 bases remaining between them. The germline CDR1 and CDR2 sequences are SEHNR and FQNEAQ (reference sequence). CDR3 region: CASRRQALNYGYTF. The CDR3 coding sequence is TGTGCCAGCAGAAGGCAGGCCCTTAACTATGGCTACACCTTC.

V gene TRBV4-2 combines with J gene TRBJ2-7; 12 bases are a match to TRBD2. In germline, CDR1 is LGHNA, CDR2 YNFKEQ. Losses at the gene ends were 1 base for V and 3 bases for J; bases not matched to a gene: 1. The length of the CDR3 is 15 residues. The CDR3 sequence: CASSQATSGGYEQYF. CDR3 nucleotide sequence: TGTGCCAGCAGCCAAGCGACTAGCGGGGGCTACGAGCAGTACTTC.

V is TRBV5-4 and J is TRBJ2-5; 8 positions agree with TRBD2. The trim removed 1 base at V and 4 bases at J, leaving 3 bases unmatched. The germline V gene encodes CDR1 SGHNT and CDR2 YYREEE (reference sequence). This CDR3 region has 14 residues. CDR3 in DNA: TGTGCCAGCAGCTTGTACGGGGGGGGAGAGACCCAGTACTTC. Translated, it gives CASSLYGGGETQYF.

This sequence joins TRBV30 and TRBJ2-7; TRBD1 matches at 7 bases. Germline lookup yields CDR1 GTSNPN and CDR2 SVGIG (reference sequence). The CDR3 has 13 residues. V was pared by 2 bases and J by 5 bases, with 6 bases of the junction left unmatched. CDR3 sequence (DNA): TGTGCCTGGAGTTCAGGGGGTCGCGACGAGCAGTACTTC. Residues: CAWSSGGRDEQYF.

The rearrangement uses TRBV18 and TRBJ1-2, with 7 bases identical to TRBD1. V shed 1 base, J shed 3 bases, and the junction held 5 bases outside the gene matches. Germline V CDR1 and CDR2: KGHSH, LQKENI. The CDR3 runs 15 residues. The CDR3 here is CASSPHRGSDYGYTF. CDR3 nucleotide sequence: TGTGCCAGCTCACCACACAGGGGATCGGACTATGGCTACACCTTC.

This clone has only one observation. The DNA for the CDR3 is TGTGCCAGCACCCTAGACGGGCAGCGGGATTCACCCCTCCACTTT. As protein: CASTLDGQRDSPLHF. This rearrangement joins TRBV9 to TRBJ1-6, with D hard to call. Trimming removed 6 bases from V and 8 bases from J, with 18 bases in between. There are 15 residues in the CDR3. Germline CDR1 reads SGDLS; CDR2 reads YYNGEE.

The rearrangement links TRBV5-1 to TRBJ2-5; 9 nucleotides agree with TRBD2. Trimming cost V 7 bases and J 7 bases; bases outside gene matches: 11. The germline V gene encodes CDR1 SGHRS and CDR2 YFSETQ. CDR3 length: 14 amino acids. CDR3 in DNA: TGCGCCAGCGAAGCGGGGGGAGGATTCGGGACCCAGTACTTC. As protein: CASEAGGGFGTQYF.

V is TRBV5-1 and J is TRBJ1-3; 7 bases align to TRBD1. CDR1 is SGHRS, CDR2 YFSETQ, per germline. The CDR3 spans 17 residues. The V gene end was trimmed by 4 bases and the J gene end by 0 bases; junction bases not matched to a gene: 10. CDR3 coding DNA: TGCGCCAGCAGCCTCAACAGGGGCGCCTTCTCTGGAAACACCATATATTTT. Its translation: CASSLNRGAFSGNTIYF.

This clone was recorded once. The V call is TRBV19, the J call TRBJ1-1, with 9 bases identical to TRBD1. The CDR3 spans 14 residues. Germline V CDR1 and CDR2: LNHDA, SQIVND (reference sequence). The J segment lost 9 bases and the V segment lost 1 base, leaving 6 bases of the junction unmatched. The CDR3 loop reads CASSIGGQGVKAFF. Here the CDR3 DNA reads TGTGCCAGTAGTATAGGGGGACAGGGAGTGAAAGCTTTCTTT.

CDR3 protein: CASSQEDRGRPGELFF. CDR3 DNA: TGTGCCAGCAGCCAAGAAGACAGGGGGCGTCCCGGGGAGCTGTTTTTT. The V gene is TRBV4-2, the J gene TRBJ2-2; 10 nucleotides agree with TRBD1. J gave up 6 bases and V 0 bases, and 4 bases lay outside the gene matches. The CDR3 is 16 residues long. Germline values: CDR1 LGHNA, CDR2 YNFKEQ.

The rearrangement joins TRBV6-2 or TRBV6-3 to TRBJ2-7; 14 bases map to TRBD2. V lost 5 bases to trimming and J lost 5 bases; unmatched junction nucleotides: 8. Germline V gene sequence: CDR1 MNHEY, CDR2 SVGEGT. The CDR3 has 16 amino acids. CDR3 coding DNA: TGTGCCAGCAGTAAGACCGGGACTAGCGGGAGTAACGAGCAGTACTTC. Translated, it gives CASSKTGTSGSNEQYF.

The CDR3 bases are TGTGCCAGCAGCTTAGCGGTGCGGGAGTTTGAGACCCAGTACTTC. As protein: CASSLAVREFETQYF. The J gene is TRBJ2-5, the V gene TRBV7-9; 7 bases match TRBD2. This CDR3 has 15 residues. Germline CDR1 reads SEHNR; CDR2 reads FQNEAQ (reference sequence). V was pared by 0 bases and J by 5 bases, with 6 bases of the junction left unmatched.

The chain recombines TRBV5-6 with TRBJ2-3, with 9 bases identical to TRBD2. The ends lost 3 bases at V and 0 bases at J; junction bases unmatched: 5. The CDR3 has 16 amino acids. The germline V gene encodes CDR1 SGHDT and CDR2 YYEEEE. The CDR3 sequence is CASSSTSGTSTDTQYF. DNA of the CDR3: TGTGCCAGCAGCTCGACTAGCGGAACTAGCACAGATACGCAGTATTTT.

The chain links TRBV7-2 to TRBJ2-1; D uncertain. Germline V CDR1 and CDR2: SGHTA, FQGNSA. This CDR3 contains 16 residues. V dropped 2 bases and J dropped 0 bases, with 11 bases sitting between them. CDR3 residues: CASSLLVSSSYNEQFF. The CDR3 DNA follows: TGTGCCAGCAGCTTACTGGTTTCGAGCTCCTACAATGAGCAGTTCTTC.

The chain combines TRBV28 with TRBJ2-7, with 9 bases aligning to TRBD1. Germline values: CDR1 MDHEN, CDR2 SYDVKM. The J segment lost 5 bases and the V segment lost 5 bases, leaving 10 bases of the junction unmatched. The CDR3 covers 15 residues. The CDR3 DNA reads as TGTGCCAGCAGTCTCCCCGGGACAGGGAGTAACGAGCAGTACTTC. This encodes CASSLPGTGSNEQYF.

This clone turned up a few times. The V gene is TRBV11-2, the J gene TRBJ2-5; D might be TRBD2 (6 bases). Germline V gives CDR1 SGHAT, CDR2 FQNNGV. V lost 3 bases to trimming and J lost 5 bases, with 10 bases between them. This CDR3 has 13 residues. The CDR3 sequence is CASSFTGEETQYF. CDR3 coding DNA: TGTGCCAGCAGCTTTACGGGAGAGGAGACCCAGTACTTC.

The rearrangement uses TRBV3-1 (or the pseudogene TRBV3-2) and TRBJ2-1, with TRBD2 matching 11 bases. The germline gives CDR1 LGHDT, CDR2 YNNKEL (reference sequence). V shed 7 bases and J 7 bases; nucleotides not matched to a gene: 9. The CDR3 is 15 amino acids. The CDR3 is CASKTGLAAGNEQFF. The CDR3 DNA reads TGTGCCAGCAAGACGGGACTAGCGGCAGGAAATGAGCAGTTCTTC.

V is TRBV7-9 and J is TRBJ1-1; the match to TRBD1 covers 11 bases. This CDR3 contains 15 residues. Germline V gene data show CDR1 as SEHNR and CDR2 as FQNEAQ (reference sequence). With 5 bases clipped from V and 4 bases from J, the junction kept 6 bases outside the gene matches. The CDR3 coding sequence is TGTGCCAGCAGCCCTGGGACAGGGGGGCCCACTGAAGCTTTCTTT. Amino acids: CASSPGTGGPTEAFF. The full variable domain, in which reference TRBV7-9 and TRBJ1-1 provide the parts outside the CDR3, is DTGVSQNPRHKITKRGQNVTFRCDPISEHNRLYWYRQTLGQGPEFLTYFQNEAQLEKSRLLSDRFSAERPKGSFSTLEIQRTEQGDSAMYLCASSPGTGGPTEAFFGQGTRLTVV.

This sequence joins TRBV28 and TRBJ2-5; 7 bases are shared with TRBD1. The V segment lost 3 bases and the J segment 5 bases; nucleotides outside the gene matches: 9. Per the germline V gene, CDR1 is MDHEN and CDR2 is SYDVKM. This CDR3 has 15 amino acids. CDR3 bases: TGTGCCAGCAGTTTGCACAGGGGTCGGACCGAGACCCAGTACTTC. This encodes CASSLHRGRTETQYF.

The chain joins TRBV5-1 to TRBJ2-6; D perhaps matches TRBD1 (5 bases). The germline V and J ends were trimmed by 4 bases and 0 bases, with 8 bases remaining between them. The CDR3 contains 15 residues. Germline values: CDR1 SGHRS, CDR2 YFSETQ. CDR3 sequence: CASSQTASGANVLTF. The CDR3 DNA is TGCGCCAGCAGCCAGACAGCCTCTGGGGCCAACGTCCTGACTTTC.